The text below deals with one T cell receptor (beta chain). Its cognate antigen has yet to be identified. No much larger clone exists at a distance of one base, and base qualities are not known. To prepare the library, the immunoSEQ multiplex PCR assay was applied. A mixture of 60 forward primers for TCR Vbeta segments and 13 reverse primers for TCR Jbeta segments was used in the multiplex PCR. A multiplex PCR assay on genomic DNA amplified the CDR3 region of rearranged TCR beta genes. On the Illumina HiSeq System, the amplified TCR beta libraries were sequenced as 87-base-pair reads. Per the authors' processing: A later analysis tallied roughly 76 million unique TCR beta chains across the 610 or so repertoires, and approximately 11 million of those chains were shared by two or more donors. Raw reads were error-corrected and collapsed into unique sequences with a nearest-neighbor algorithm that merged closely related sequences to remove PCR and sequencing errors. CDR3 sequences were aligned to IMGT reference sequences to assign V, D and J gene segments. For a sequence to be retained, at least a six-nucleotide match to both a V gene segment and a J gene segment was required. A rearrangement counted as productive if the CDR3 had no stop codons and remained in frame with V and J, and every other rearrangement counted as non-productive. CDR3 was defined according to IMGT convention as the region running from the second conserved V-encoded cysteine to the conserved J-encoded phenylalanine. Sequences without an unambiguous match to a single V gene segment were excluded from the earlier analysis of almost 600 of the donors. An earlier analysis of a few hundred of the donors classified V segments as functional when productive rearrangements were above 56.7% and as segregating when the standard deviation between donors was above 5%. To diagnose cytomegalovirus status from the catalog of TCR beta chain sequences, a statistical classification framework was built. V and J gene assignment, in a later analysis, came from comparing TCR nucleotide sequences with IMGT/GENE-DB human TR gene sequences. A later analysis assigned CDR3 sequences and most-parsimonious VDJ recombination scenarios with the TCRdist pipeline. A later analysis defined each TCR beta chain by its CDR3 amino acid sequence plus V-gene family, and excluded reads lacking a unique V-gene family. To address suspected cross-contamination and a sequencing artifact, a later analysis removed approximately 590 highly shared, low-generation-probability nucleotide sequences. In a later analysis, a clonal expansion index was calculated for each public chain from normalized within-repertoire ranks of inferred template counts. In a later analysis, generation probabilities were computed with a VDJ recombination model fitted to out-of-frame rearrangements, and the resulting probabilities were checked against IGoR. Hypergeometric tests were used in a later analysis to score TCR-TCR, TCR-HLA and TCR-CMV co-occurrence, with a repertoire-size bias correction applied to the TCR pairs. False discovery rates were estimated in a later analysis by permuting HLA or CMV assignments 20 times. In a later analysis, co-occurring TCRs were grouped using DBSCAN, and TCRdist sequence similarity was added for clustering within HLA-allele-positive subsets. Repertoires with fewer than 30,000 or more than 120,000 public chains were left out of co-occurrence clustering, as were five repertoires with anomalous nucleotide sharing. TCRdb took this table from immuneACCESS and kept in-frame rearrangements with V and J called. Such tables lack part of the clones; where checked against another copy, unresolved V genes explain under half of the gap, and the rest is unexplained. The DNA was the basis for D and trimming; V, J and clone size are from that table. The sample profile shows about 150,000 clones; 75% of them were found once. The biggest ten clones account for roughly 12% of the sample.

This entry comes from a study of cytomegalovirus exposure and HLA in healthy donors (dated by TCRdb to about 2017). Regarding the research as a whole: According to an earlier analysis of 587 of the donors, about 190 million T cells yielded 117 million unique TCR beta sequences and around 300 Gb of sequence data. Approximately 310 gigabases of sequencing data and 78 million or so unique TCR sequences were included in an early release covering about 620 HLA-typed donors. Among the approximately 400 genotyped donors, approximately 82% belonged to the genetic ancestry cluster associated with self-reported Caucasian donors. The study aimed to test whether signatures of past pathogen exposure could be identified by cataloging public T cell receptors. The T cell repertoires of 666 subjects were profiled by immunosequencing and related to cytomegalovirus serostatus. In addition to the first cohort of 650 to 750 subjects, a separate validation cohort of approximately 130 different subjects was used. To predict cytomegalovirus infection status, the study combined high-throughput TCR immunosequencing, statistical association of individual TCRs with disease status, and machine learning. A later analysis re-examined previously published TCR beta repertoires from several hundred donors and added high-resolution HLA genotyping to investigate patterns of TCR occurrence. The later analysis used no new phenotypic data to find candidate immune exposures, relying instead on TCR beta sequences and their occurrence across donors. To decide whether each TCR beta V gene segment behaved as functional or pseudogenic, an earlier analysis of fewer than 750 of the donors relied on high-throughput TCR beta sequencing. Donor age, sex, ethnicity and CMV serostatus were compiled alongside the repertoire data. In a later genetic analysis, genome-wide SNP genotypes for about three fifths of the 666 donors were used, and that subset was treated as a discovery cohort. All discovery cohort repertoires had been generated using a single sequencing platform. Both class I and class II loci were covered by HLA typing, at four-digit resolution. The number of typed donors differed by locus: 629-630 for A, B, C, DRB1 and DQB1; 522 for DQA1; 606 for DPA1; and about 450 for DPB1. Four to six DR-DQ haplotypes were handled as single units for association and clustering, since linkage in the cohort was strong. Among about 410 genotyped donors of the cohort, an average of around 220,000 unique TCR beta nucleotide sequences was sequenced per donor, of which roughly 17% were non-productive.

What the work shows at the level of the full study, not this receptor alone: In vitro tests confirmed that a few of the cytomegalovirus-associated TCR beta chains recognize cytomegalovirus antigens. In a later analysis, TCR association rates were found to vary across HLA loci, with the most associated TCRs seen for DRB1 alleles and the fewest for HLA-C alleles. Linkage disequilibrium might explain the correlated functional status among segregating V segments, but an unknown experimental factor could not be excluded. In a later analysis, several top co-occurrence clusters were reported to appear linked to parvovirus B19, influenza, CMV and Epstein-Barr virus. In a later genetic analysis, fewer N-insertions in productive TCRs were reported among donors in an Asian-associated ancestry cluster than the roughly 670-donor mean. An association between a missense DCLRE1C variant and V-gene and J-gene trimming of TCR beta chains was found in a later genetic analysis and replicated in an independent cohort. In a later analysis, HLA-associated TCR beta chains were found to be more clonally expanded and to have lower generation probabilities than equally common non-associated chains. When HLA alleles, especially DR and DQ, strongly co-occurred, attributing TCR associations to individual alleles was difficult. In an earlier analysis of more than 500 of the donors, most TCR beta V segments appeared in productive rearrangements about 87% or about 30% of the time, broadly matching IMGT annotations. Some IMGT-functional V segments, including TRBV6-2 and TRBV6-3, could not be distinguished by the 87-base-pair reads and were therefore excluded. A further reported finding was that TCR beta sequences accurately predicted the HLA-A and HLA-B alleles for most subjects in the first cohort. The classifier was reported to diagnose cytomegalovirus status with high specificity and sensitivity in both the original and validation cohorts. Most TCR sequences were seen in very few donors, while some public TCRs were found in many individuals. According to a later analysis, most CMV-associated TCR beta chains appeared to be HLA-restricted, and the HLA associations seemed to be driven largely by CMV exposure. The cohort was sequenced for TCR beta chains only, and without alpha or paired-chain data the features that could be detected were limited. The sequencing pipeline was judged likely to have produced a cluster of highly shared sequence variants as a technical artifact. In a later analysis, about 17,000 TCR beta sequences were associated with specific HLA alleles at a false discovery rate of 0.05. About 17 rarely observed V segments, including chromosome 9 orphons, were excluded from the earlier analysis of almost 600 of the donors because counts were too low. The authors suggested that the approach could potentially be generalized to other disease states and immunological phenotypes. The study gave a list of roughly 150 TCR beta chains associated with cytomegalovirus. Because some donors lacked HLA typing at each locus, the association tests relied only on the typed subset. CMV serostatus was the only immune exposure information available for the cohort. The presence/absence analyses assumed that sequencing depth was roughly uniform across donors, and that assumption may not be true.

The cohort was made up of approximately 700 healthy bone marrow donors. At the time of sampling, all cohort members were nominally healthy, though unrecorded immune exposures were likely present. The donor tested CMV seropositive, placing the donor among the approximately 290 seropositive members of the cohort. A peripheral blood sample was collected from each donor, and TCR beta sequencing was performed on peripheral blood mononuclear cells. The Qiagen DNeasy Blood Extraction Kit was used to extract genomic DNA from the blood cell samples. Including the terminal cysteine and phenylalanine, the CDR3 comprises 13 residues. Only CDR3 DNA is held: 39 bases, read in frame from base 1. CDR1 and CDR2 are drawn from the germline V gene: SGHRS, YFSETQ. After removal of 10 bases from V and 8 bases from J, the junction retains 10 bases not matched to a gene.

What was sequenced was PBMCs. The source of this sequence is a man aged 18 to 35 in good health and CMV-seropositive. The rearrangement combines TRBV5-1 with TRBJ2-1; 9 junctional bases match TRBD1. The DNA sequence reads TGCGCCTGCTCGGGACAGGGTTTTGATGAGCAGTTCTTC. It encodes CACSGQGFDEQFF.